This T cell receptor beta chain was found in a study of T cell responses to AZD1222 COVID-19 vaccine. Looking at the study overall: Researchers grouped second doses given at about 4 or about 12 weeks into one pool.

Assay used: immunoSEQ multiplex PCR; TCRdb lists only in-frame clones, some missing. The sample shows around 120,000 clones, roughly nine tenths of them seen only once. Germline loops: CDR1 SGHAT, CDR2 FQNNGV. Between the trimmed V and J ends, which lost 0 bases and 6 bases, there was a span of 14 bases. The CDR3 spans 15 residues. In the case of this clone: Antigen: not known.

Findings and caveats of the study: AZD1222 recipients seropositive at baseline numbered only five to seven. The span of vaccine-associated CD4 TCRs extended across spike, with dominance at 160-218 and 743-854. Repertoire sampling was restricted to post-peak T cell response timepoints.

The chain uses TRBV11-2 and TRBJ1-1, with D perhaps TRBD1 (5 bases). The material was peripheral blood, obtained on day 0 of AZD1222 vaccination. The clonotype comes from an adult in good health. The CDR3 region has the DNA TGTGCCAGCAGCTTAGATCAGGGAAGTAGGTCTGAAGCTTTCTTT. Translated, it gives CASSLDQGSRSEAFF.